The 10 T cell receptor beta chains presented below share a single source sample, sequenced in a study of T-cell memory formation after mild COVID-19. TCRdb recomputed calls from the 5' RACE reads with MiXCR, one row per CDR3 protein. Of about 470,000 distinct CDR3 sequences listed, 25% are singletons. The sequencing sample was made of PBMCs or a T cell subset sorted from them (not recorded which). Receptor source: an adult woman who had mild COVID-19 (a few samples of this study predate the infection). Cell type and time point are not known.

This clonotype was recorded a few times. The chain uses TRBV3-1 and TRBJ1-5; D ambiguous. The CDR3 has 14 amino acids. Germline V gene data show CDR1 as LGHDT and CDR2 as YNNKEL (reference sequence). Trimming pared 3 bases from V and 6 bases from J, leaving 12 bases between. The CDR3 loop is CASSQVGFGQPQHF. The CDR3, as DNA: TGTGCCAGCAGCCAGGTAGGGTTCGGTCAGCCCCAGCATTTT.

The chain has TRBV27 and TRBJ2-7, with D perhaps TRBD1 or TRBD2 (5 bases each). The CDR3 is 18 amino acids. Looked up from germline, CDR1 is MNHEY and CDR2 is SMNVEV (reference sequence). Trimming pared 1 base from V and 7 bases from J, leaving 26 bases between. The chain's CDR3 is CASSLLGVGLTASGEQYF. The CDR3, as DNA: TGTGCCAGCAGTTTATTAGGGGTTGGGCTAACGGCATCGGGGGAGCAGTACTTC.

This sequence joins TRBV27 and TRBJ2-1; D may be TRBD2 (5 bases). The germline V and J ends were trimmed by 7 bases and 0 bases, with 13 bases remaining between them. From germline, CDR1 is MNHEY and CDR2 SMNVEV (reference sequence). The CDR3 contains 15 residues. CDR3: CASTPRGSSYNEQFF. CDR3 nucleotide sequence: TGTGCCAGCACCCCTAGAGGGAGCTCCTACAATGAGCAGTTCTTC.

This clonotype has only a few counts. V gene TRBV5-1 combines with J gene TRBJ2-3, with TRBD1 matching over 10 bases. Germline values: CDR1 SGHRS, CDR2 YFSETQ. The length of the CDR3 is 13 residues. Trimming cost V 7 bases and J 3 bases; bases outside gene matches: 2. Here the CDR3 reads CASSDRGTDTQYF. The DNA of the CDR3 is TGCGCCAGCTCGGACAGGGGGACAGATACGCAGTATTTT.

The chain uses TRBV20-1 and TRBJ2-1, with 7 nucleotides matching TRBD2. Germline loops: CDR1 DFQATT, CDR2 SNEGSKA (reference sequence). The length of the CDR3 is 12 residues. The junction had 11 bases not matched to a gene; V was cut back by 3 bases and J by 15 bases. The CDR3 spells CSASNPTSPLFF. As DNA, the CDR3 is TGCAGTGCTAGTAACCCGACTAGCCCTCTGTTCTTC.

Only a few counts were recorded for this clonotype. The chain couples TRBV7-2 to TRBJ2-7, with a possible D match to TRBD1 (6 bases). This CDR3 comprises 14 residues. Germline V CDR1 and CDR2: SGHTA, FQGNSA. With 5 bases removed from V and 3 bases from J, the gap between germline ends came to 14 bases. CDR3 sequence: CASSVQSGDYEQYF. In nucleotides, the CDR3 is TGTGCCAGCAGCGTTCAATCAGGGGACTACGAGCAGTACTTC.

A few counts support this clonotype. In DNA form, the CDR3 reads TGTGCCACCCGCCGGACAGGGGGCGGGTCATGGAAGCAGTTCTTC. Protein sequence: CATRRTGGGSWKQFF. V gene TRBV15 combines with J gene TRBJ2-1; 11 nucleotides agree with TRBD1. V lost 8 bases to trimming and J lost 11 bases; unmatched junction nucleotides: 14. The length of the CDR3 is 15 residues. In germline, CDR1 is LNHNV, CDR2 YYDKDF (reference sequence).

Comments on this clonotype: Compared with germline, one end of the junction differs, possibly owing to a read error. The V and J genes are TRBV4-2 and TRBJ2-3, with D hard to call. CDR1 is LGHNA, CDR2 YNFKEQ, per germline. The CDR3 spans 17 residues. The CDR3 DNA reads as TGCGCCAGCAGCCAAGATTATGGGCCGCGTGGCACAGATACGCAGTATTTT. Protein sequence: CASSQDYGPRGTDTQYF.

This sequence joins TRBV7-2 and TRBJ2-7; 10 bases agree with TRBD1. Germline-derived CDR1 and CDR2 are SGHTA and FQGNSA. The CDR3 is 16 residues long. With V trimmed by 1 base and J by 3 bases, 6 bases remained unmatched. CDR3 bases: TGTGCCAGCAGCTTAGAAGTGGGACAGGGGTACTACGAGCAGTACTTC. Its protein is CASSLEVGQGYYEQYF.

The chain employs TRBV6-5 and TRBJ2-1; 7 bases map to TRBD1. The CDR3 consists of 14 residues. Looked up from germline, CDR1 is MNHEY and CDR2 is SVGAGI. After removal of 6 bases from V and 10 bases from J, the junction contained 12 bases not matched to a gene. The CDR3, as DNA: TGTGCCAGCAGAACGACAGGGTCTGTTGGCGAGCAGTTCTTC. This codes for CASRTTGSVGEQFF.